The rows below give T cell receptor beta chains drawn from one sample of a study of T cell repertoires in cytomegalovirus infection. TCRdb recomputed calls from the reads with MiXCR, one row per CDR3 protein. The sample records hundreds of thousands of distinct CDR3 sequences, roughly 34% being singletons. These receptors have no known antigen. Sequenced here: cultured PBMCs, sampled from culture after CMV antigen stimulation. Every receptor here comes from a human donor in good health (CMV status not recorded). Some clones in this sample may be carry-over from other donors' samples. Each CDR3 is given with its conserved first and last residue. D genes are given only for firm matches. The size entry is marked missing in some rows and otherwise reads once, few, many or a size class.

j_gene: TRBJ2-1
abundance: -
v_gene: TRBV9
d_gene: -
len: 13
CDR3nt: TGTGCCAGCAGCCCCCCCGGGGGCAATGAGCAGTTCTTC
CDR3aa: CASSPPGGNEQFF

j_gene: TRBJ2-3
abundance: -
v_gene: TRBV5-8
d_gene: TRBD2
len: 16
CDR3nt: TGTGCCAGCAGCTTGAAAGCGGGATCTAGCACAGATACGCAGTATTTT
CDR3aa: CASSLKAGSSTDTQYF

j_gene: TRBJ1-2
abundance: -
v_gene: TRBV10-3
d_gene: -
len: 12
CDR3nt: TGTGCCATCAGTGAGGACAGATATGGCTACACCTTC
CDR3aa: CAISEDRYGYTF

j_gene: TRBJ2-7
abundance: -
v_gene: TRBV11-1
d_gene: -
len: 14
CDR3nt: TGTGCCAGCAGCCGGGACTTTAGCTCCTACGAGCAGTACTTC
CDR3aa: CASSRDFSSYEQYF

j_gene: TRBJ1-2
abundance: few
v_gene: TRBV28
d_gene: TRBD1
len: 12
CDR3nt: TGTGCCAGCAGTGGACAGGTCTATGGCTACACCTTC
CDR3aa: CASSGQVYGYTF

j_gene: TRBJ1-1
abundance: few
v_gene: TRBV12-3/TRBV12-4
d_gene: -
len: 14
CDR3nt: TGTGCCAGCACCCTGGGACCGGCGAACACTGAAGCTTTCTTT
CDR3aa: CASTLGPANTEAFF

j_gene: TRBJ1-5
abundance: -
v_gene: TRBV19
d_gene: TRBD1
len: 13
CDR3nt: TGTGCCAGTAGCACAGGGGGAAATCAGCCCCAGCATTTT
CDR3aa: CASSTGGNQPQHF

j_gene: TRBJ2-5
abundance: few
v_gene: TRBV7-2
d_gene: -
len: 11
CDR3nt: TGTGCCAGCAGCTTGTACGGGACCCAGTACTTC
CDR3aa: CASSLYGTQYF

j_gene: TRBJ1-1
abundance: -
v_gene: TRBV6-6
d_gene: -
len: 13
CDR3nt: TGTGCCAGCAGTTACAGACCGGCTAGCGGAGCTTTCTTT
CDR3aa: CASSYRPASGAFF

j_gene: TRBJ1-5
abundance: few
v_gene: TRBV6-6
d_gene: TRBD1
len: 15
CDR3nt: TGTGCCAGCAGCGTACAGGGGGCGCCCGGTCAGCCCCAGCATTTT
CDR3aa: CASSVQGAPGQPQHF

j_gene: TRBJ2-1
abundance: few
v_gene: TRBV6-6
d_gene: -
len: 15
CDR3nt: TGTGCCAGCAGTTACCACCCCGGCGGGGTGAATGAGCAGTTCTTC
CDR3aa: CASSYHPGGVNEQFF

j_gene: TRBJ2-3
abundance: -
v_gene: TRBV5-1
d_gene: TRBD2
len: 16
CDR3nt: TGCGCCAGCAGCTTGACGTCTAGCGGGTTGGGAGATACGCAGTATTTT
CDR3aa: CASSLTSSGLGDTQYF

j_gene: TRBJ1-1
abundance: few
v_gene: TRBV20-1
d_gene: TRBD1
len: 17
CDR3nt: TGCAGTGCTAGAAGAATCGGAGTGGGACAGGGAAAAACTGAAGCTTTCTTT
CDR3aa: CSARRIGVGQGKTEAFF

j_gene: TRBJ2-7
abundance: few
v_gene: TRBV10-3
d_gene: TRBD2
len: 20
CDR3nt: TGTGCCATCAGTGCCCAACTAGCGGGAGGGCGTTCCGGTCGTTTGGACGAGCAGTACTTC
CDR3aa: CAISAQLAGGRSGRLDEQYF

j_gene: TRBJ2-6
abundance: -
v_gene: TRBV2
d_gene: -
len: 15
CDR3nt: TGTGCCAGCAGTGAGACGGCAATTGGGGCCAACGTCCTGACTTTC
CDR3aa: CASSETAIGANVLTF